The rows below give T cell receptor beta chains drawn from one sample of a study of CD8 T cell repertoires and HIV-1 epitope variants. The protocol was immunoSEQ multiplex PCR, while the TCRdb copy is restricted to in-frame clones and leaves out a portion. The sample contains under 100,000 clones, roughly four fifths of which appear only once. Sample: uncultured baseline CD8+ T cells from peripheral blood mononuclear cells (PBMCs). Receptor source: a male donor with HIV. Each CDR3 is given with its conserved first and last residue. D genes are given only for firm matches. Size is omitted from some rows. Given values are once, few, many or a class for expanded clones.

abundance | j_gene | d_gene | v_gene | CDR3nt | CDR3aa
- | TRBJ1-4 | TRBD1 | TRBV6-5 | TGTGCCAGCAGATTACAGGGGGCTGATGAAAAACTGTTTTTT | CASRLQGADEKLFF
- | TRBJ2-3 | TRBD2 | TRBV27 | TGTGCCAGCAGTGTAGCCACGGGGGGGGTGAGGACAGATACGCAGTATTTT | CASSVATGGVRTDTQYF
- | TRBJ1-1 | - | TRBV19 | TGTGCCAGTAGTACCGGGACTGAAGCTTTCTTT | CASSTGTEAFF
- | TRBJ2-1 | TRBD2 | TRBV7-9 | TGTGCCAGCAGGACGACTAGCGGGAGTCTAAATGTAGGGCAGTTCTTC | CASRTTSGSLNVGQFF
- | TRBJ2-7 | - | TRBV13 | TGTGCCAGCAGCCCATCGAAACTCCCTAATGAGCAGTACTTC | CASSPSKLPNEQYF
- | TRBJ1-4 | - | TRBV7-6 | TGTGCCAGCAGCTCCCGCCCGAGGGGCAGGGTGGGAGAAAAACTGTTTTTT | CASSSRPRGRVGEKLFF
- | TRBJ1-1 | - | TRBV2 | TGTGCCAGCAGTGAAGATTACTTGAACACTGAAGCTTTCTTT | CASSEDYLNTEAFF
- | TRBJ2-5 | TRBD1 | TRBV18 | TGTGCCAGCTCACGGGCAATGGGACAGGGAGAAGAGACCCAGTACTTC | CASSRAMGQGEETQYF
few | TRBJ2-7 | TRBD2 | TRBV6-5 | TGTGCCAGCAGTAAGGTTTCGGGGGGGGCGCAGTACTTC | CASSKVSGGAQYF
- | TRBJ1-1 | - | TRBV5-1 | TGCGCCAGCAGCTTGGGGCAGGGAGTGACCACTGAAGCTTTCTTT | CASSLGQGVTTEAFF